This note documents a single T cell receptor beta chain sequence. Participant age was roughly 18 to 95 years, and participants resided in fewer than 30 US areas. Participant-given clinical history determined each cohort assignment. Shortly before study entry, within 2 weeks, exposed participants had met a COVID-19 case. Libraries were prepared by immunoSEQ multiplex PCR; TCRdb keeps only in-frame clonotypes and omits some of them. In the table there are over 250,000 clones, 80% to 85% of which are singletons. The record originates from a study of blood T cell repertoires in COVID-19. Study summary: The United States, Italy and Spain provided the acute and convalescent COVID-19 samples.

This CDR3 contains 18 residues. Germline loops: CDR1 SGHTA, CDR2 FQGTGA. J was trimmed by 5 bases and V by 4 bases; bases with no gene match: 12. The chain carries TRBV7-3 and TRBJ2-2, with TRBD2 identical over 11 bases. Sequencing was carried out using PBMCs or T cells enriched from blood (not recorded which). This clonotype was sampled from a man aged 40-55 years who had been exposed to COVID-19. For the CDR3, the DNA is TGTGCCAGCAGCTCTTTAGAGACTAGCGGGACCGGAACCGGGGAGCTGTTTTTT. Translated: CASSSLETSGTGTGELFF.